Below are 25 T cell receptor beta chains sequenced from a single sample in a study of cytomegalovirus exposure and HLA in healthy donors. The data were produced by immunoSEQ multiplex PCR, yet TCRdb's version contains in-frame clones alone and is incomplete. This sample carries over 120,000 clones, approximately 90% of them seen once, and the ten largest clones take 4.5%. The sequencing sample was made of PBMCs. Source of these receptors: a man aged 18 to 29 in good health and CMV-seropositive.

The CDR3 DNA is TGTGCCAGCAGCGCGGTTGGACTAACAGAGGCCCAGCATTTT. Translating it yields CASSAVGLTEAQHF. The chain carries TRBV7-9 and TRBJ1-5; D not resolved. CDR1 and CDR2 (germline): SEHNR, FQNEAQ (reference sequence). The V gene lost 5 bases and the J gene lost 11 bases, with 19 bases spanning the gap. The CDR3 sequence is 14 residues long.

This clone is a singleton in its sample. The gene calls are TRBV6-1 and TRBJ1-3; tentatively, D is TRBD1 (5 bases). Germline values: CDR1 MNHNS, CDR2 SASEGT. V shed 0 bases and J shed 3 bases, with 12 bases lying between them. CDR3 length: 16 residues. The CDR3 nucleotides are TGTGCCAGCAGTGAAGCGCAAAGGACACTTGGAAACACCATATATTTT. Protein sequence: CASSEAQRTLGNTIYF.

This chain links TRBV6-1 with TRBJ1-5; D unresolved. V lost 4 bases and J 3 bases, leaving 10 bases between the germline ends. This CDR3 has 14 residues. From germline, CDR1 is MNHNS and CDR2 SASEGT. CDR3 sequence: CASSAPTANQPQHF. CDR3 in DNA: TGTGCCAGCAGTGCCCCCACAGCCAATCAGCCCCAGCATTTT.

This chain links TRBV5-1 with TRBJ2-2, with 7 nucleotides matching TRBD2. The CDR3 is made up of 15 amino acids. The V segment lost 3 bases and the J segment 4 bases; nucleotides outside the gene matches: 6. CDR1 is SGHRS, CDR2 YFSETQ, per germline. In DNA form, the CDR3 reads TGCGCCAGCAGCTCTCGACTAGCTACCACCGGGGAGCTGTTTTTT. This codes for CASSSRLATTGELFF.

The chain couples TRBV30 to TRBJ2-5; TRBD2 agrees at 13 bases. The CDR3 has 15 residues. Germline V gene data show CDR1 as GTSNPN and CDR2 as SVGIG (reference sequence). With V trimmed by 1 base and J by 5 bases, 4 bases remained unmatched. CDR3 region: CAWSARTSGGETQYF. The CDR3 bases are TGTGCCTGGAGTGCCCGGACTAGCGGGGGCGAGACCCAGTACTTC.

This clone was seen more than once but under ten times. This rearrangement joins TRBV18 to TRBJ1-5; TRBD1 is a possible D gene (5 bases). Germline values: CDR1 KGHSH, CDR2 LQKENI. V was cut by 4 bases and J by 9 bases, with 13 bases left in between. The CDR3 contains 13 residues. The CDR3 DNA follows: TGTGCCAGCTCACAGCAGGGTAATGGGCCCCAGCATTTT. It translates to CASSQQGNGPQHF.

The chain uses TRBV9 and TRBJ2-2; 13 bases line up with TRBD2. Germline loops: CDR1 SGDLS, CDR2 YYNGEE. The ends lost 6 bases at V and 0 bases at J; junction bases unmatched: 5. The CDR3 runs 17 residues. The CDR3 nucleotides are TGTGCCAGCACCCAAGGGACTAGCGGGACGAACACCGGGGAGCTGTTTTTT. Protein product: CASTQGTSGTNTGELFF.

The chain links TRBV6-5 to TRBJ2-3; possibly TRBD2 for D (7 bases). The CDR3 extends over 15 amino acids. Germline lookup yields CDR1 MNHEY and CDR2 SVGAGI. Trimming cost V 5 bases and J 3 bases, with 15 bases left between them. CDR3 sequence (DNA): TGTGCCAGCAGTAGCGGGACACCCGGGACAGATACGCAGTATTTT. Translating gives CASSSGTPGTDTQYF.

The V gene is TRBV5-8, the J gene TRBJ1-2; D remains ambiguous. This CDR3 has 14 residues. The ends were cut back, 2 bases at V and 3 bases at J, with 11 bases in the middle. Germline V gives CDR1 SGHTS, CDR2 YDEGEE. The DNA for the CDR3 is TGTGCCAGCAGCTTTAATCCGGGTGACTATGGCTACACCTTC. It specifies CASSFNPGDYGYTF.

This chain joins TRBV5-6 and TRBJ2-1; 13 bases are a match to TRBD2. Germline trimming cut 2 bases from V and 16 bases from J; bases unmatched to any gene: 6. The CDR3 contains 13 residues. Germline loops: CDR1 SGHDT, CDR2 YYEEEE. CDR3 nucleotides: TGTGCCAGCAGCTTTGGGACTAGCGGGGACCCTTTCTTC. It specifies CASSFGTSGDPFF.

CDR3 bases: TGTGCCTGTTCGGGGGGGGTTGTTGAAAAACTGTTTTTT. It specifies CACSGGVVEKLFF. V is TRBV30 and J is TRBJ1-4, with D tentatively TRBD1 (5 bases). V lost 6 bases and J 7 bases, leaving 15 bases between the germline ends. CDR3 length: 13 residues. Germline V gene sequence: CDR1 GTSNPN, CDR2 SVGIG (reference sequence).

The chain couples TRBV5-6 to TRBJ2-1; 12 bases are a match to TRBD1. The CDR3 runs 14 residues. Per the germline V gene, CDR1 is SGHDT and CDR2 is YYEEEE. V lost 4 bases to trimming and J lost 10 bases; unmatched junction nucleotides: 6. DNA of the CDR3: TGTGCCAGCAGCCGGGGACAGGGGGCGAGAGAGCAGTTCTTC. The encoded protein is CASSRGQGAREQFF.

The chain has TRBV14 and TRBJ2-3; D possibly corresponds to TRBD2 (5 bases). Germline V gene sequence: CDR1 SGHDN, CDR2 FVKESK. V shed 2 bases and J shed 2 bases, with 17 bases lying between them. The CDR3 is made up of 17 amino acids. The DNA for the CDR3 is TGTGCCAGCAGCCAACAAACTACTAGGAGACTCACAGATACGCAGTATTTT. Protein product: CASSQQTTRRLTDTQYF.

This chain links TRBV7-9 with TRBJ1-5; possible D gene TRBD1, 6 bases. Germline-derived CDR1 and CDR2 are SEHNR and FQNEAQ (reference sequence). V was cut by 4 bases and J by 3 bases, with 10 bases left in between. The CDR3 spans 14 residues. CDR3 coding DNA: TGTGCCAGCAGCTCCAGGGGAGACAATCAGCCCCAGCATTTT. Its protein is CASSSRGDNQPQHF. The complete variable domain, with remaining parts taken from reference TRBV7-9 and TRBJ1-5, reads DTGVSQNPRHKITKRGQNVTFRCDPISEHNRLYWYRQTLGQGPEFLTYFQNEAQLEKSRLLSDRFSAERPKGSFSTLEIQRTEQGDSAMYLCASSSRGDNQPQHFGDGTRLSIL.

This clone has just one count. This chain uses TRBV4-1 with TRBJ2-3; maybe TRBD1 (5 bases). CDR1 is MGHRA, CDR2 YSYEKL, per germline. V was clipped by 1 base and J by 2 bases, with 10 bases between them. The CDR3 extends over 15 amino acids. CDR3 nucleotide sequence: TGCGCCAGCAGCCAAGTCGTGGGGCCCACAGATACGCAGTATTTT. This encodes CASSQVVGPTDTQYF.

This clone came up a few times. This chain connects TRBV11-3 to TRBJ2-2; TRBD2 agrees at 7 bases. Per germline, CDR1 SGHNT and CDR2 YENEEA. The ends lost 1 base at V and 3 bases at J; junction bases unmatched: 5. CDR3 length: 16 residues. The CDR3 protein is CASSLGGSWDTGELFF. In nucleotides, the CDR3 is TGTGCCAGCAGCTTAGGCGGGAGTTGGGACACCGGGGAGCTGTTTTTT.

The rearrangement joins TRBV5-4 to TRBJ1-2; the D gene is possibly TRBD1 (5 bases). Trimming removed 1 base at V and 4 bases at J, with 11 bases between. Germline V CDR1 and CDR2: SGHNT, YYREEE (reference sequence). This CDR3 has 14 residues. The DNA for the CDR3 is TGTGCCAGCAGCTTGCCAGGGTTAACCTATGGCTACACCTTC. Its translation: CASSLPGLTYGYTF.

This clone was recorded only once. This chain's CDR3 is CAWSAIPTNEKLFF. The CDR3 nucleotides read TGTGCCTGGAGCGCGATCCCAACTAATGAAAAACTGTTTTTT. The chain recombines TRBV30 with TRBJ1-4; D is ambiguous. The CDR3 covers 14 residues. CDR1 GTSNPN and CDR2 SVGIG come from the germline V gene (reference sequence). V lost 3 bases and J lost 0, with 8 bases in between.

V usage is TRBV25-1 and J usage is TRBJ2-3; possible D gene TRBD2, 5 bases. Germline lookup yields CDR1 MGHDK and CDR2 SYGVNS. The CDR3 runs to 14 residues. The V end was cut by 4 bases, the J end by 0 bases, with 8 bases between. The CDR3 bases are TGTGCCAGCAGTGGAGGGAGTAGCACAGATACGCAGTATTTT. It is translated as CASSGGSSTDTQYF.

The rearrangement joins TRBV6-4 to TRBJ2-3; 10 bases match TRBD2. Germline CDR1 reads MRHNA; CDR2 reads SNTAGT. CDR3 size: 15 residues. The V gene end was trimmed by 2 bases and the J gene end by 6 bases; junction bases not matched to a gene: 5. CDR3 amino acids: CASSDPAGGEDTQYF. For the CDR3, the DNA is TGTGCCAGCAGTGACCCAGCGGGAGGGGAGGATACGCAGTATTTT.

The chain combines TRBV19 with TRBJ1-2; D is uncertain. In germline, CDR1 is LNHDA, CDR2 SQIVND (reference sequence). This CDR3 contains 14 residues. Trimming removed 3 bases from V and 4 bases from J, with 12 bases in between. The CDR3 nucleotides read TGTGCCAGTAGTATTAGAGGGCGAACCTATGGCTACACCTTC. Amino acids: CASSIRGRTYGYTF.

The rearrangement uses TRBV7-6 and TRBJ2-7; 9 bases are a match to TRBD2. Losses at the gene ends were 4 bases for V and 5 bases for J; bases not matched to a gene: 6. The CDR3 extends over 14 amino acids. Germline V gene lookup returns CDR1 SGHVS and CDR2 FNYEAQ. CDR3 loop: CASSYRTSDDEQYF. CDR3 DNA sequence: TGTGCCAGCAGCTACCGGACTAGCGACGACGAGCAGTACTTC.

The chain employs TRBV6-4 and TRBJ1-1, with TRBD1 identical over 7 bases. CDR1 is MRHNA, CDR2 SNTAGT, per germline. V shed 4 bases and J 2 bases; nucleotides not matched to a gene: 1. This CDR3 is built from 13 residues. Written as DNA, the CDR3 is TGTGCCAGCAGTGGGGACAGCAACACTGAAGCTTTCTTT. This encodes CASSGDSNTEAFF.

The CDR3 region is CSVAAGFGAFF. CDR3 nucleotide sequence: TGCAGCGTTGCGGCAGGGTTTGGGGCTTTCTTT. This chain uses TRBV29-1 with TRBJ1-1, with a weak D call TRBD1 (5 bases). V was cut by 4 bases and J by 11 bases, with 14 bases left in between. Germline values: CDR1 SQVTM, CDR2 ANQGSEA. The CDR3 sequence is 11 residues long.

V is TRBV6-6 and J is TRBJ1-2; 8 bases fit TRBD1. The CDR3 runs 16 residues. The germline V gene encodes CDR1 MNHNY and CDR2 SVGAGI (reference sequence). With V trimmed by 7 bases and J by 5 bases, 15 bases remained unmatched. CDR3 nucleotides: TGTGCCAGCACCCTCCAGGGTGGACAGGGCGGTTATGGCTACACCTTC. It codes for CASTLQGGQGGYGYTF.